This TCR beta chain is drawn from a study of regulatory T cells in long-lasting Graves disease. Concerning this clonotype itself: What it recognizes is unknown.

Overall study findings and caveats: Lower TCR diversity characterized persistent Graves' patients relative to newly diagnosed patients.

The CDR3 consists of 17 residues. After removal of 6 bases from V and 5 bases from J, the junction contained 15 bases not matched to a gene. Germline values: CDR1 MNHEY, CDR2 SVGEGT. Arm-PCR with iRepertoire HTBI primers amplified the CDR3 regions for these TCR beta libraries. One entry per CDR3 protein results from TCRdb running MiXCR on the multiplex PCR reads. The table records 300,000 to 400,000 distinct CDR3 sequences, roughly 15% of them present only once. Stated time point: newly diagnosed GD, antithyroid drugs for less than 3 months. PBMCs provided the RNA from which the TCR library was made. The sample consisted of peripheral blood mononuclear cells (PBMCs), taken at new diagnosis, from a patient treated with antithyroid drugs. The V and J genes are TRBV6-2 or TRBV6-3 and TRBJ2-1, with 8 bases lining up with TRBD2. This sequence originates from a female donor with Graves disease. Here the CDR3 reads CASSYPPRGGENNEQFF. CDR3 DNA: TGTGCCAGCAGCTACCCTCCTCGGGGGGGGGAAAACAATGAGCAGTTCTTC.